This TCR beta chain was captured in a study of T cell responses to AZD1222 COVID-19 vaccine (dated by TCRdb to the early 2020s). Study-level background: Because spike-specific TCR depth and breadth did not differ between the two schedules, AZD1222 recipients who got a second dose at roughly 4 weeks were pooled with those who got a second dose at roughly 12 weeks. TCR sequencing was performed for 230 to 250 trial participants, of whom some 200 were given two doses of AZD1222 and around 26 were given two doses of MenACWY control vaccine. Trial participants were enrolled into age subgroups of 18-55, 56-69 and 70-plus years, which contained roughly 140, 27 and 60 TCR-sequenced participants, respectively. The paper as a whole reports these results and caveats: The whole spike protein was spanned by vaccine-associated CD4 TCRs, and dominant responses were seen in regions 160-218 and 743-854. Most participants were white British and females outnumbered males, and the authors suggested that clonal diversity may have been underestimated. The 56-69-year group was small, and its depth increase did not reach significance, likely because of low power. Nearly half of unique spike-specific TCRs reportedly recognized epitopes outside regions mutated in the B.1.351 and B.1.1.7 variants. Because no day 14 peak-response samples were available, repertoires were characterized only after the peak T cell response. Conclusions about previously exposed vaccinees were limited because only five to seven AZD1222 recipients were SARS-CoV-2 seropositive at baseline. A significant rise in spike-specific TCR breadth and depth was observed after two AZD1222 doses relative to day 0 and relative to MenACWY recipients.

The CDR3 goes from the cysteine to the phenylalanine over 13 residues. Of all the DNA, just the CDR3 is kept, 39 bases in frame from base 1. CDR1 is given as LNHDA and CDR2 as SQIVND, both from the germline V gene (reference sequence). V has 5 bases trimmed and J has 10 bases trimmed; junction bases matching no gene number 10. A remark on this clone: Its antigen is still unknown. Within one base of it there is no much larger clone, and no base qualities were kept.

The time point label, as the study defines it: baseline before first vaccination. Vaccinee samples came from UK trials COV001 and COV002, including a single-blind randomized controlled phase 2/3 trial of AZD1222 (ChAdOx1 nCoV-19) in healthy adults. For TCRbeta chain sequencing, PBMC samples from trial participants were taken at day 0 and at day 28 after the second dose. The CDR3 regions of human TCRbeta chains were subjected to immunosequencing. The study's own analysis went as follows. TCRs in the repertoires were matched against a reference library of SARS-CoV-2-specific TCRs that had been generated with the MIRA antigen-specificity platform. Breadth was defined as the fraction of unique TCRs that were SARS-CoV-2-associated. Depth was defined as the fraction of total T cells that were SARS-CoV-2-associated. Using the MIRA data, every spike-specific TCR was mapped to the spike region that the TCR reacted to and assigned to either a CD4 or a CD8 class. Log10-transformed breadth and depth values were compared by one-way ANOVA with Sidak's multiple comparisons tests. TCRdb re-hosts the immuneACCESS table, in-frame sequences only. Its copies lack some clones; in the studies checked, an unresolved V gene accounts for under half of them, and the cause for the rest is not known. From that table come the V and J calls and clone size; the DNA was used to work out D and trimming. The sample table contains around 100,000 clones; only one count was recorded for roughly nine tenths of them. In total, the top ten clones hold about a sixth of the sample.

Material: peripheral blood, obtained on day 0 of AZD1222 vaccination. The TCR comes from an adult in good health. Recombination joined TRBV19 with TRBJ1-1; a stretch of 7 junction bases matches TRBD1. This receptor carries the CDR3 CASSPRTGLRAFF. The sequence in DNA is TGTGCCAGTAGTCCTCGGACAGGTCTGAGAGCTTTCTTT.